This T cell receptor beta chain was identified in a study of CD8+CD57+ T cells in acquired aplastic anemia. Study details: Mean DNA quantity obtained from sorted CD4+ and CD8+ cells was about 3 ug.

V was shortened by 8 bases and J by 4 bases, with 17 bases between the two germline ends. The germline CDR1 and CDR2 sequences are MNHEY and SMNVEV (reference sequence). This CDR3 has 15 amino acids. This clonotype has just a few counts. What it recognizes is unknown. For CDR3 and TCR beta VDJ profiling, genomic DNA was the template used. TCRdb re-called the reads through MiXCR, storing one row per CDR3 protein. The repertoire holds approximately 180,000 distinct CDR3 sequences, approximately 48% seen once, with more than 1.5% in the top ten. Whoever was chosen for sequencing had shown CD8+CD57+ cell expansion by flow cytometry. Study-wide points: Patients were compared with controls for CD8+ Simpson's diversity, and no significant difference emerged.

Sequences were obtained from sorted CD4+, CD8+, or CD8+CD57+ T cells (not recorded which) from PBMCs. V and J are TRBV27 and TRBJ1-4, with a possible D match to TRBD1 (5 bases). This TCR was sampled from a human donor with aplastic anemia. CDR3 amino acids: CASPPPGPFNEKLFF. The CDR3, as DNA: TGTGCCAGCCCCCCTCCGGGACCCTTTAATGAAAAACTGTTTTTT.